This TCR beta chain was captured in a study of siplizumab effects on memory and regulatory T cells. The study, taken as a whole, reports: Sequences below about 10^-5 frequency were poorly captured. As a result, only a minor fraction of alloreactive clones mapped to unstimulated subsets.

A remark on this clone: The antigen remains unidentified.

Produced via immunoSEQ multiplex PCR; TCRdb's table is partial and in-frame only. The table lists some 96,000 clones, over 90% of them singletons, with less than 1.5% in the top ten. CDR1 and CDR2 (germline): LNHDA, SQIVND (reference sequence). The CDR3 sequence is 11 residues long. V gave up 7 bases and J gave up 9 bases, with 10 bases separating them. This receptor was identified in a human donor in good health. The rearrangement uses TRBV19 and TRBJ2-1, with D tentatively TRBD2 (7 bases). Source material: non-Treg CD4+ T cells sorted from blood. CDR3: CASNREGEQFF. The CDR3 coding sequence is TGTGCCAGTAACAGGGAGGGTGAGCAGTTCTTC. The whole variable domain, remainder taken from reference TRBV19 and TRBJ2-1, is DGGITQSPKYLFRKEGQNVTLSCEQNLNHDAMYWYRQDPGQGLRLIYYSQIVNDFQKGDIAEGYSVSREKKESFPLTVTSAQKNPTAFYLCASNREGEQFFGPGTRLTVL.